Each of the 21 T cell receptor beta chains below was sequenced from the same sample in a study of blood T cell repertoires in COVID-19 (dated by TCRdb to the early 2020s). To prepare the library, the immunoSEQ multiplex PCR assay was applied. TCRdb mirrors the immuneACCESS table, restricted to in-frame sequences. Some clones are absent from its copies; in checked studies, under half trace to an unresolved V gene, and the reason for the others is unknown. This sample holds about 300,000 clones; 88% were observed only once. Roughly 1.7% of the sample is held by the ten biggest clonotypes. Material for sequencing was peripheral blood. Receptor source: a woman aged 25 to 39 with COVID-19, enrolled during active disease.

The chain carries TRBV3-1 (or the pseudogene TRBV3-2) and TRBJ2-1; D may be TRBD1 (5 bases). Trimming pared 4 bases from V and 6 bases from J, leaving 22 bases between. Germline assignment: CDR1 LGHDT and CDR2 YNNKEL (reference sequence). The CDR3 is 17 residues long. In nucleotides, the CDR3 is TGTGCCAGCAGCCGGAACCGACGCTACGACAGACCCAATGAGCAGTTCTTC. This translates into CASSRNRRYDRPNEQFF.

V is TRBV19 and J is TRBJ1-1, with D possibly being TRBD1 (5 bases). Trimming took 2 bases from V and 4 from J, leaving 11 bases between them. The CDR3 is 14 residues long. Germline CDR1 and CDR2: LNHDA and SQIVND (reference sequence). The CDR3 here is CASSISGGATEAFF. In DNA, the CDR3 is TGTGCCAGTAGTATATCCGGGGGAGCCACTGAAGCTTTCTTT.

This chain links TRBV18 with TRBJ2-5, with D perhaps matching TRBD1 (5 bases). CDR1 and CDR2 (germline): KGHSH, LQKENI. The CDR3 spans 14 residues. The V and J ends lost 6 bases and 3 bases respectively, with 14 bases between them. DNA for the CDR3: TGTGCCAGCTCGCCAGGGCCGACCAAAGAGACCCAGTACTTC. It translates to CASSPGPTKETQYF.

The chain is built from TRBV27 and TRBJ2-5, with 8 bases matching TRBD2. The CDR3 sequence is 14 residues long. V trimming: 8 bases; J trimming: 5 bases; junction bases outside the gene matches: 10. Germline loops: CDR1 MNHEY, CDR2 SMNVEV (reference sequence). The CDR3 loop reads CASGQTSVMETQYF. In DNA form, the CDR3 reads TGTGCCAGCGGCCAGACTAGCGTGATGGAGACCCAGTACTTC.

V and J are TRBV2 and TRBJ1-3; D unresolved. From germline, CDR1 is SNHLY and CDR2 FYNNEI. The V and J ends lost 7 bases and 0 bases respectively, with 7 bases between them. The CDR3 spans 13 residues. The CDR3 spells CASNAGSGNTIYF. CDR3 coding DNA: TGTGCCAGCAATGCGGGCTCTGGAAACACCATATATTTT.

In its sample, this clone was seen once. The CDR3 loop is CASSPLGGSEKLFF. DNA for the CDR3: TGTGCCAGCAGCCCCCTGGGCGGGAGTGAAAAACTGTTTTTT. The gene calls are TRBV7-2 and TRBJ1-4, with D unresolved. The CDR3 consists of 14 residues. Trimming stripped 5 bases from V and 7 bases from J, with 14 bases between. Germline V lookup: CDR1 SGHTA, CDR2 FQGNSA.

This clone was counted once. This chain uses TRBV2 with TRBJ1-3; maybe TRBD1 (6 bases). The CDR3 sequence is 15 residues long. The V and J ends lost 5 bases and 0 bases respectively, with 11 bases between them. Germline loops: CDR1 SNHLY, CDR2 FYNNEI. In DNA, the CDR3 is TGTGCCAGCAGTTTGGACAGAAGCTCTGGAAACACCATATATTTT. It codes for CASSLDRSSGNTIYF.

V usage is TRBV7-9 and J usage is TRBJ1-2, with a possible D match to TRBD1 (6 bases). This CDR3 spans 16 amino acids. CDR1 is SEHNR, CDR2 FQNEAQ, per germline (reference sequence). Trimming removed 1 base from V and 0 bases from J, with 12 bases in between. CDR3 bases: TGTGCCAGCAGCTTAGGGGGGCAGCAAGCTAACTATGGCTACACCTTC. Translated: CASSLGGQQANYGYTF.

V and J are TRBV7-2 and TRBJ1-3; TRBD1 aligns across 7 bases. V lost 5 bases, J lost 4 bases, and 11 bases stayed unmatched. Germline lookup yields CDR1 SGHTA and CDR2 FQGNSA. CDR3 length: 16 residues. For the CDR3, the DNA is TGTGCCAGCAGCCCAGAGGGGGCCCGCAAAGGAAACACCATATATTTT. Amino acids: CASSPEGARKGNTIYF. The full variable domain, its missing parts supplied by reference TRBV7-2 and TRBJ1-3, is GAGVSQSPSNKVTEKGKDVELRCDPISGHTALYWYRQSLGQGLEFLIYFQGNSAPDKSGLPSDRFSAERTGGSVSTLTIQRTQQEDSAVYLCASSPEGARKGNTIYFGEGSWLTVV.

This clone was found a few times. The chain is built from TRBV5-8 and TRBJ1-5; TRBD1 matches at 7 bases. Germline V gives CDR1 SGHTS, CDR2 YDEGEE. This CDR3 has 15 residues. The junction had 9 bases not matched to a gene; V was cut back by 4 bases and J by 5 bases. CDR3: CASSPRGVLDQPQHF. The CDR3 coding sequence is TGTGCCAGCAGCCCCAGGGGGGTCCTGGATCAGCCCCAGCATTTT.

The V call is TRBV6-4, the J call TRBJ1-2; 7 nucleotides agree with TRBD1. Germline lookup yields CDR1 MRHNA and CDR2 SNTAGT. With 8 bases clipped from V and 8 bases from J, the junction kept 17 bases outside the gene matches. This CDR3 has 15 residues. The CDR3 here is CASGHTGDSVEGYTF. The CDR3 nucleotides read TGTGCCAGCGGCCATACAGGGGACTCCGTAGAAGGCTACACCTTC.

V gene TRBV6-5 combines with J gene TRBJ2-5; the match to TRBD2 covers 10 bases. This CDR3 has 16 residues. Germline values: CDR1 MNHEY, CDR2 SVGAGI. Trimming at V came to 4 bases and at J to 5 bases, leaving 10 bases not matched to a gene. CDR3 region: CASSSSGGAPYETQYF. Written as DNA, the CDR3 is TGTGCCAGCAGTTCGAGCGGGGGGGCCCCCTATGAGACCCAGTACTTC.

This clone came up a few times. Here the CDR3 DNA reads TGTGCCAGCAGCCAAGGGACAGGGAATATTTGGACTGAAGCTTTCTTT. The encoded protein is CASSQGTGNIWTEAFF. This rearrangement joins TRBV14 to TRBJ1-1; TRBD1 aligns across 8 bases. With 1 base clipped from V and 5 bases from J, the junction kept 9 bases outside the gene matches. Germline V gene lookup returns CDR1 SGHDN and CDR2 FVKESK. The CDR3 length is 16 residues. The full variable domain, in which reference TRBV14 and TRBJ1-1 provide the parts outside the CDR3, is EAGVTQFPSHSVIEKGQTVTLRCDPISGHDNLYWYRRVMGKEIKFLLHFVKESKQDESGMPNNRFLAERTGGTYSTLKVQPAELEDSGVYFCASSQGTGNIWTEAFFGQGTRLTVV.

The gene calls are TRBV7-9 and TRBJ2-3; D may be TRBD1 (5 bases). The CDR3 runs 15 residues. Between the trimmed V and J ends, which lost 5 bases and 0 bases, there was a span of 12 bases. CDR1 and CDR2 from the germline V gene are SEHNR and FQNEAQ (reference sequence). The DNA of the CDR3 is TGTGCCAGCAGCAGAACGACAGCCAGCACAGATACGCAGTATTTT. Protein: CASSRTTASTDTQYF.

This clone has only a few counts. This chain uses TRBV15 with TRBJ2-5; perhaps TRBD1 as D (6 bases). Trimming stripped 1 base from V and 7 bases from J, with 13 bases between. This CDR3 comprises 14 residues. CDR1 and CDR2 (germline): LNHNV, YYDKDF (reference sequence). The CDR3 region has the DNA TGTGCCACCAGCAGAGGATCTCAGGGGATGACCCAGTACTTC. It encodes CATSRGSQGMTQYF. The full variable domain, rest sourced from reference TRBV15 and TRBJ2-5, is DAMVIQNPRYQVTQFGKPVTLSCSQTLNHNVMYWYQQKSSQAPKLLFHYYDKDFNNEADTPDNFQSRRPNTSFCFLDIRSPGLGDTAMYLCATSRGSQGMTQYFGPGTRLLVL.

The genes are TRBV4-1 and TRBJ1-2; 7 bases are shared with TRBD1. From germline, CDR1 is MGHRA and CDR2 YSYEKL. Trimming removed 5 bases from V and 4 bases from J; junction bases left unmatched: 4. The CDR3 is 13 residues long. This CDR3 is CASSFDRAYGYTF. CDR3 bases: TGCGCCAGCAGCTTTGACAGGGCCTATGGCTACACCTTC.

The CDR3 region has the DNA TGTGCCAGCAGCGTTACGACAGGGAAGGTTGAAGCTTTCTTT. It codes for CASSVTTGKVEAFF. This chain connects TRBV5-5 to TRBJ1-1, with TRBD1 matching over 7 bases. The ends lost 4 bases at V and 7 bases at J; junction bases unmatched: 10. The CDR3 spans 14 residues. Germline V CDR1 and CDR2: SGHKS, YYEKEE (reference sequence).

The chain recombines TRBV24-1 with TRBJ1-1; possible D gene TRBD1, 5 bases. Trimming pared 2 bases from V and 10 bases from J, leaving 10 bases between. The CDR3 totals 12 residues. Germline V gene sequence: CDR1 KGHDR, CDR2 SFDVKD. This CDR3 reads CATSDSSRVAFF. CDR3 nucleotide sequence: TGTGCCACCAGTGATTCTTCCAGGGTAGCTTTCTTT.

The chain joins TRBV11-3 to TRBJ1-2, with unresolved D. CDR3 length: 13 residues. Trimming shortened V by 5 bases and J by 2 bases, and 9 bases separated the two germline ends. CDR1 and CDR2 (germline): SGHNT, YENEEA. The CDR3 region has the DNA TGTGCCAGCAGCCCTGAGGGAAACTATGGCTACACCTTC. Translation: CASSPEGNYGYTF.

CDR3 residues: CASSIRTGGETQYF. CDR3 nucleotide sequence: TGTGCCAGCAGTATACGGACGGGCGGGGAGACCCAGTACTTC. The rearrangement uses TRBV3-1 (or the pseudogene TRBV3-2) and TRBJ2-5, with a possible D match to TRBD2 (5 bases). This CDR3 is 14 amino acids long. The germline V and J ends were trimmed by 6 bases and 5 bases, with 16 bases remaining between them. Germline V gene lookup returns CDR1 LGHDT and CDR2 YNNKEL (reference sequence).

The V gene is TRBV9, the J gene TRBJ2-1, with D hard to call. Trimming pared 0 bases from V and 5 bases from J, leaving 36 bases between. The CDR3 is 23 amino acids. The germline V gene has CDR1 SGDLS and CDR2 YYNGEE. This chain's CDR3 is CASSVVLIESSAPCSPLNNEQFF. CDR3 in DNA: TGTGCCAGCAGCGTAGTACTGATTGAGAGTTCCGCACCCTGTTCCCCACTTAACAATGAGCAGTTCTTC.